These 20 T cell receptor beta chains were all obtained from the same sample, sequenced in a study of cytomegalovirus exposure and HLA in healthy donors. PCR used 60 Vbeta primers and 13 Jbeta primers. The repertoire was sequenced with immunoSEQ multiplex PCR; TCRdb's copy has only in-frame clones and lacks some. Its clone listing holds around 52,000 clones. Sequenced material: PBMCs. These receptors came from a middle-aged man in good health and CMV-seropositive.

The chain employs TRBV4-1 and TRBJ2-4, with TRBD1 matching over 12 bases. The V and J ends lost 7 bases and 3 bases, in that order; junction bases with no gene match: 10. Germline V gives CDR1 MGHRA, CDR2 YSYEKL. The CDR3 is made up of 17 amino acids. The CDR3 DNA reads TGCGCCAGCATACGGGACAGGGGGCAGGATGTCAAAAACATTCAGTACTTC. Protein sequence: CASIRDRGQDVKNIQYF.

The rearrangement joins TRBV29-1 to TRBJ2-1; D is ambiguous. CDR3 size: 13 residues. Trimming pared 3 bases from V and 1 base from J, leaving 7 bases between. CDR1 and CDR2 from the germline V gene are SQVTM and ANQGSEA. CDR3: CSVDGASYNEQFF. CDR3 DNA: TGCAGCGTTGACGGAGCTTCCTACAATGAGCAGTTCTTC.

This chain links TRBV4-2 with TRBJ2-5, with TRBD2 identical over 9 bases. The germline gives CDR1 LGHNA, CDR2 YNFKEQ. The CDR3 contains 15 residues. V gave up 0 bases and J gave up 2 bases; unmatched junction bases: 1. This CDR3 reads CASSQEAGGQETQYF. DNA of the CDR3: TGTGCCAGCAGCCAAGAGGCGGGGGGGCAAGAGACCCAGTACTTC.

V and J are TRBV10-3 and TRBJ2-7, with D tentatively TRBD2 (7 bases). This CDR3 spans 12 amino acids. Germline assignment: CDR1 ENHRY and CDR2 SYGVKD. V was cut by 10 bases and J by 5 bases, with 15 bases left in between. The CDR3 DNA sequence: TGTGCCACAGGGGAGGGAAAGGACGAGCAGTACTTC. Amino acids: CATGEGKDEQYF.

The genes are TRBV19 and TRBJ2-1, with D tentatively TRBD2 (5 bases). Germline lookup yields CDR1 LNHDA and CDR2 SQIVND (reference sequence). The CDR3 sequence is 14 residues long. The V end was cut by 0 bases, the J end by 8 bases, with 11 bases between. CDR3 in amino acids: CASSIDFTRDEQFF. CDR3 in DNA: TGTGCCAGTAGTATAGATTTCACGAGGGATGAGCAGTTCTTC.

Turning to this clone: Since the CDR3 does not end with the conserved phenylalanine or tryptophan, this likely comes from a read error. The DNA is left out, because the CDR3 cannot be placed on it with certainty; the CDR3 is given as TCRdb lists it. The chain is built from TRBV7-7 and TRBJ2-7; the table names TRBD2, a call not compared with the DNA. The CDR3 is made up of 10 amino acids, end residues included. Looked up from germline, CDR1 is SSHAT and CDR2 is FNYEAQ (reference sequence). This chain's CDR3 is CASSSPVFRI.

V is TRBV5-1 and J is TRBJ2-2, with D uncertain. V was trimmed by 3 bases and J by 5 bases, leaving 5 bases between them. The CDR3 is 12 residues long. Per the germline V gene, CDR1 is SGHRS and CDR2 is YFSETQ. CDR3 loop: CASSSTTGELFF. CDR3 nucleotide sequence: TGCGCCAGCAGCTCAACTACCGGGGAGCTGTTTTTT.

The chain joins TRBV30 to TRBJ2-1, with D possibly being TRBD1 (6 bases). Trimming removed 3 bases from V and 3 bases from J, with 15 bases in between. Per germline, CDR1 GTSNPN and CDR2 SVGIG (reference sequence). The CDR3 runs 15 residues. The DNA for the CDR3 is TGTGCCTGGAGCCGTATTGGGACACTCTACAATGAGCAGTTCTTC. Translation gives CAWSRIGTLYNEQFF. Using reference TRBV30 and TRBJ2-1 for the parts outside the CDR3, the full variable domain is SQTIHQWPATLVQPVGSPLSLECTVEGTSNPNLYWYRQAAGRGLQLLFYSVGIGQISSEVPQNLSASRPQDRQFILSSKKLLLSDSGFYLCAWSRIGTLYNEQFFGPGTRLTVL.

V usage is TRBV19 and J usage is TRBJ2-6; D uncertain. V dropped 5 bases and J dropped 4 bases, with 9 bases sitting between them. CDR1 is LNHDA and CDR2 is SQIVND in the germline V gene (reference sequence). This CDR3 comprises 14 residues. Here the CDR3 DNA reads TGTGCCAGTAGTTTCCCTTCCGGGGCCAACGTCCTGACTTTC. Its translation is CASSFPSGANVLTF.

The chain has TRBV6-5 and TRBJ1-6; D not resolved. Germline CDR1 reads MNHEY; CDR2 reads SVGAGI. This CDR3 is 11 amino acids long. Trimming removed 9 bases at V and 10 bases at J, with 10 bases between. The CDR3 loop is CASEGYSPLHF. The CDR3 DNA reads TGTGCCAGTGAGGGATACTCACCCCTCCACTTT.

This chain connects TRBV30 to TRBJ2-7; D might be TRBD2 (6 bases). This CDR3 has 14 residues. The V end was cut by 1 base, the J end by 5 bases, with 15 bases between. The germline gives CDR1 GTSNPN, CDR2 SVGIG (reference sequence). The CDR3 sequence: CAWSDPGVRNEQYF. In nucleotides, the CDR3 is TGTGCCTGGAGTGACCCGGGGGTGCGGAACGAGCAGTACTTC.

V gene TRBV4-3 combines with J gene TRBJ1-2; D remains ambiguous. The V gene's germline CDR1 is LGHNA and CDR2 YSLEER. V lost 4 bases to trimming and J lost 4 bases, with 10 bases between them. The CDR3 is 13 residues long. CDR3 DNA sequence: TGCGCCAGCAGCCCGGAGAAGACCTATGGCTACACCTTC. It encodes CASSPEKTYGYTF.

V is TRBV7-9 and J is TRBJ1-4; 9 bases fit TRBD1. Germline lookup yields CDR1 SEHNR and CDR2 FQNEAQ (reference sequence). This CDR3 is 14 amino acids long. Losses at the gene ends were 3 bases for V and 7 bases for J; bases not matched to a gene: 3. CDR3 loop: CASSFETGGEKLFF. The CDR3 DNA reads as TGTGCCAGCAGCTTCGAGACAGGGGGTGAAAAACTGTTTTTT.

The chain couples TRBV5-3 to TRBJ2-5; 8 nucleotides agree with TRBD2. TRBV5-3 is noted as an ORF with a role that remains uncertain. J was trimmed by 1 base and V by 3 bases; bases with no gene match: 14. The CDR3 consists of 18 residues. CDR3 nucleotides: TGTGCCAGAAGCTGGACCCGGGGGGGCTCGACCGTCCAAGAGACCCAGTACTTC. The encoded protein is CARSWTRGGSTVQETQYF.

The rearrangement uses TRBV28 and TRBJ1-1; 8 bases are shared with TRBD1. The CDR3 totals 17 residues. V was clipped by 3 bases and J by 0 bases; unmatched bases: 9. The germline V gene has CDR1 MDHEN and CDR2 SYDVKM. CDR3 sequence reads: CASSLNRIRGLNTEAFF. The CDR3 DNA reads as TGTGCCAGCAGTTTGAATCGAATCAGGGGGCTGAACACTGAAGCTTTCTTT. The full variable domain, rest sourced from reference TRBV28 and TRBJ1-1, is DVKVTQSSRYLVKRTGEKVFLECVQDMDHENMFWYRQDPGLGLRLIYFSYDVKMKEKGDIPEGYSVSREKKERFSLILESASTNQTSMYLCASSLNRIRGLNTEAFFGQGTRLTVV.

A remark on this clone: The junction departs from the called germline gene at one end, perhaps through a read error. The genes are TRBV4-3 and TRBJ1-4; D is undetermined. The germline V gene has CDR1 LGHNA and CDR2 YSLEER. The CDR3 is 14 residues long. The DNA of the CDR3 is TGCGCCAGCAGCCAAGGGGCCGGTAATGGAAAACTGTTTTTT. Its protein product is CASSQGAGNGKLFF.

The genes are TRBV4-3 and TRBJ1-6; TRBD1 matches 12 bases. This CDR3 spans 18 amino acids. Looked up from germline, CDR1 is LGHNA and CDR2 is YSLEER. V shed 3 bases and J 10 bases; nucleotides not matched to a gene: 13. The CDR3 protein is CASSHPRDRGRKESPLHF. CDR3 nucleotide sequence: TGCGCCAGCAGCCATCCCCGGGACAGGGGGCGGAAGGAATCACCCCTCCACTTT.

About this clone itself: The junction departs from germline at one end; a sequencing error may be responsible. The rearrangement uses TRBV6-5 and TRBJ1-1, with D perhaps matching TRBD1 (6 bases). This CDR3 contains 15 residues. CDR1 is MNHEY, CDR2 SVGAGI, per germline. CDR3 amino acids: CANSYLNRVSTEAFF. The DNA for the CDR3 is TGTGCCAACAGTTACCTGAACAGGGTGAGCACTGAAGCTTTCTTT.

V and J are TRBV12-5 and TRBJ1-1; tentative D call: TRBD1 (5 bases). V gave up 0 bases and J gave up 7 bases, with 15 bases separating them. The CDR3 has 15 residues. The germline CDR1 and CDR2 sequences are LGHNT and FRNRAP. CDR3 residues: CASGLVLGSGVEAFF. The CDR3 region has the DNA TGTGCTAGTGGTTTGGTACTTGGCTCGGGGGTTGAAGCTTTCTTT.

V is TRBV9 and J is TRBJ2-4; no definite D call. Trimming removed 0 bases from V and 8 bases from J, with 12 bases in between. CDR1 is SGDLS, CDR2 YYNGEE, per germline. The CDR3 contains 14 residues. CDR3 nucleotides: TGTGCCAGCAGCGTAGAGAAAGCCACGGACATTCAGTACTTC. Its protein product is CASSVEKATDIQYF.